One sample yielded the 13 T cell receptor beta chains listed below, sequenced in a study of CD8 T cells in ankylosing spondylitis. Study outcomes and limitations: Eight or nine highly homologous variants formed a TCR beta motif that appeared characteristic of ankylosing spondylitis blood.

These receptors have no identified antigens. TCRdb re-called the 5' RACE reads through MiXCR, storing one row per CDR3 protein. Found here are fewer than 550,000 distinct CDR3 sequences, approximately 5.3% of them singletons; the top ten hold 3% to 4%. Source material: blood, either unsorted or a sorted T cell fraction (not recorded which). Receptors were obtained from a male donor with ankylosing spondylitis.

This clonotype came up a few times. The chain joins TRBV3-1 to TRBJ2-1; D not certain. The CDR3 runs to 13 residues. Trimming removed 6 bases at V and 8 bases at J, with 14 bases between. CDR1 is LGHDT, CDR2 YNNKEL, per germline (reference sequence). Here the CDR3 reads CASRVLGMDEQFF. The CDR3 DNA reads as TGTGCCAGCAGAGTCCTAGGAATGGATGAGCAGTTCTTC.

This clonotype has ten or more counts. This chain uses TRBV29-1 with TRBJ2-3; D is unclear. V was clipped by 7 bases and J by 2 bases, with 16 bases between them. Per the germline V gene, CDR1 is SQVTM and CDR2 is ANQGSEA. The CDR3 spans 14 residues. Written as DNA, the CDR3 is TGCAGCGCCAAAGTACAGCCCTACACAGATACGCAGTATTTT. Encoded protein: CSAKVQPYTDTQYF.

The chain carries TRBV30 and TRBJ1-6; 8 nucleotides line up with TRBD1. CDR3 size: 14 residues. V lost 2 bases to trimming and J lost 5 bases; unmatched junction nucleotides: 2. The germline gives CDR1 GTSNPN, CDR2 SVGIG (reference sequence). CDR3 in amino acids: CAWSKGQDNSPLHF. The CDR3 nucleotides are TGTGCCTGGAGTAAGGGACAGGATAATTCACCCCTCCACTTT.

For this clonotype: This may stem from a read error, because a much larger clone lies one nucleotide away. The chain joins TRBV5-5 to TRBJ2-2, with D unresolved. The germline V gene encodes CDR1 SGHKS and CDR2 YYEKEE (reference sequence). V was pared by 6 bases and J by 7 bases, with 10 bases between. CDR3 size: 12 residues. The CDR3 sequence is CASNRVVGELFF. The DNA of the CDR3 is TGTGCCAGCAACCGAGTGGTCGGGGAGCTGTTTTTT.

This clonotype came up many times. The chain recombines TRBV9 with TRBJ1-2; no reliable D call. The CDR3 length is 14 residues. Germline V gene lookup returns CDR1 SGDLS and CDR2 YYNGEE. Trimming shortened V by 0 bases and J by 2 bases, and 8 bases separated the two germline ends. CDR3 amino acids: CASSVDGRNYGYTF. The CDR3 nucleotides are TGTGCCAGCAGCGTAGATGGCAGGAACTATGGCTACACCTTC.

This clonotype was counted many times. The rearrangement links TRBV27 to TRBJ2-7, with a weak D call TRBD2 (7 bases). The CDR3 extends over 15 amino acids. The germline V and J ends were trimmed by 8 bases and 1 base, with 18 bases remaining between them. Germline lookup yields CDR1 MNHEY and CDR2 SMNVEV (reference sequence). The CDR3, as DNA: TGTGCCAGCGCCCACCTGGGGAGGGGGTCCTACGAGCAGTACTTC. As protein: CASAHLGRGSYEQYF.

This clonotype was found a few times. The CDR3 coding sequence is TGTGCCAGCAGCTTATGGGACAGGGCACGGGAGCAGTACTTC. It codes for CASSLWDRAREQYF. The V and J genes are TRBV7-9 and TRBJ2-7; 9 bases line up with TRBD1. This CDR3 region has 14 residues. The V gene end was trimmed by 2 bases and the J gene end by 7 bases; junction bases not matched to a gene: 6. Germline assignment: CDR1 SEHNR and CDR2 FQNEAQ (reference sequence).

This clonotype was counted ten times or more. CDR3 amino acids: CASKPASGRKTQYF. Written as DNA, the CDR3 is TGTGCCAGCAAACCGGCTAGCGGGAGAAAGACCCAGTACTTC. The rearrangement joins TRBV6-2 or TRBV6-3 to TRBJ2-5, with 10 bases matching TRBD2. Germline loops: CDR1 MNHEY, CDR2 SVGEGT. The CDR3 runs to 14 residues. Trimming at V came to 7 bases and at J to 6 bases, leaving 8 bases not matched to a gene.

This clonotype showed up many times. The CDR3 reads CSARVPTYEQYF. The CDR3, as DNA: TGCAGTGCTAGAGTCCCGACCTACGAGCAGTACTTC. This sequence joins TRBV20-1 and TRBJ2-7; D unclear. Germline CDR1 and CDR2: DFQATT and SNEGSKA (reference sequence). The CDR3 extends over 12 amino acids. Trimming took off 1 base at V and 2 bases at J, with 6 bases between the two ends.

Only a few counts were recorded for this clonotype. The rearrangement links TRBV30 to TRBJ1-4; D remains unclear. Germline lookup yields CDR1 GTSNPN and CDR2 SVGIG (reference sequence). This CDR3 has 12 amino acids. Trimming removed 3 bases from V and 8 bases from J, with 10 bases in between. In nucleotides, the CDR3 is TGTGCCTGGAGAGAGGGCAGGGAAAAACTGTTTTTT. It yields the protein CAWREGREKLFF.

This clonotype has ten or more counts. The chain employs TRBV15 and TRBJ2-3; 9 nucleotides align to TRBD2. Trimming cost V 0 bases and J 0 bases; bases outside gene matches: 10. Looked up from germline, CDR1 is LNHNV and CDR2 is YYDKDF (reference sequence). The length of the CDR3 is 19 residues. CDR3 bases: TGTGCCACCAGCAGAGATTCAGCGACTAGCGGAGCTAGCACAGATACGCAGTATTTT. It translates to CATSRDSATSGASTDTQYF.

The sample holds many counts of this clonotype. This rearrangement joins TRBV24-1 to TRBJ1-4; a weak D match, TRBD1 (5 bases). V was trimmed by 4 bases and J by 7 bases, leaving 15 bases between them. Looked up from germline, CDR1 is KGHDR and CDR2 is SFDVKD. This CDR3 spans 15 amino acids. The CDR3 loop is CATSDARQGGEKLFF. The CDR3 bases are TGTGCCACCAGTGACGCCCGGCAGGGTGGTGAAAAACTGTTTTTT.

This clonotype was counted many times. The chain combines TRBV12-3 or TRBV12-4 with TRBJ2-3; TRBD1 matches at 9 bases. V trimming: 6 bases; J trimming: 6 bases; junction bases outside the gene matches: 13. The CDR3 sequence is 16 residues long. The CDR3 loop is CASRSYPGTGTDTQYF. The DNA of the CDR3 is TGTGCCAGCAGATCATACCCCGGGACAGGGACGGATACGCAGTATTTT.